This TCR beta chain came from a study of T cells after yellow fever vaccination. Study summary: For low cell numbers, libraries were made with SMART-Seq v4 Ultra Low Input.

From the 5' RACE reads, TCRdb called clonotypes with MiXCR, one entry per CDR3 protein. The sample yields around 310,000 distinct CDR3 sequences, 4% seen once. Whole-study results and caveats: A small share of clonotypes appeared in both CD4 and CD8 compartments.

This clonotype has more than one count but fewer than ten. Its specificity is unknown. Germline-derived CDR1 and CDR2 are SGDLS and YYNGEE. Deletions cut 0 bases from V and 0 bases from J, with 12 bases between. The CDR3 is 17 amino acids. The source of this sequence is a man aged 18 to 29 who received the YFV17D yellow fever vaccine. This specimen was PBMCs, taken 5 days after the yellow fever booster vaccination. The genes are TRBV9 and TRBJ2-2; D may be TRBD1 or TRBD2 (5 bases each). CDR3 sequence: CASSVAERDPNTGELFF. CDR3 sequence (DNA): TGTGCCAGCAGCGTAGCTGAACGGGACCCGAACACCGGGGAGCTGTTTTTT. Full variable domain (missing parts from reference TRBV9 and TRBJ2-2): DSGVTQTPKHLITATGQRVTLRCSPRSGDLSVYWYQQSLDQGLQFLIQYYNGEERAKGNILERFSAQQFPDLHSELNLSSLELGDSALYFCASSVAERDPNTGELFFGEGSRLTVL.